Described below is a single TCR beta chain sequence and its context. This sample was taken from a study of blood T cell repertoires in COVID-19. This table comes from immunoSEQ multiplex PCR, and its TCRdb copy is limited to in-frame clones, with some not included. The sample lists some 150,000 clones, around 80% occurring once. This CDR3 comprises 15 residues. Germline values: CDR1 LGHDT, CDR2 YNNKEL (reference sequence). Trimming removed 5 bases at V and 0 bases at J, with 11 bases between. The material sequenced was peripheral blood. This chain connects TRBV3-1 (or the pseudogene TRBV3-2) to TRBJ1-5; D gene unclear. The TCR sequence derives from a man aged 60 to 69 with acute or convalescent COVID-19. CDR3 nucleotides: TGTGCCAGCAGCTCTCAAACATCTAGCAATCAGCCCCAGCATTTT. Its translation: CASSSQTSSNQPQHF.